These 9 T cell receptor beta chains share one sample of origin, sequenced in a study of T cells in Graves' hyperthyroidism and ophthalmopathy. RNA transcripts served as the template for amplifying TCR beta CDR3 regions. HTBI primers were used for first-round RT-PCR of the TCR CDR3. Using its own MiXCR run on the multiplex PCR reads, TCRdb lists one record per CDR3 protein. The repertoire holds fewer than 900,000 distinct CDR3 sequences, around 20% seen once, with 16% in the top ten. Sequences were obtained from blood. Source of these receptors: a woman aged 45 to 65 with Graves' hyperthyroidism that later progressed to Graves' ophthalmopathy.

The CDR3 loop reads CASSLVGGSGNEQFF. The CDR3, as DNA: TGTGCCAGCAGCTTAGTCGGTGGAAGCGGCAATGAGCAGTTCTTC. The rearrangement joins TRBV11-2 to TRBJ2-1, with a tentative D call TRBD2 (5 bases). Germline lookup yields CDR1 SGHAT and CDR2 FQNNGV. CDR3 size: 15 residues. V dropped 1 base and J dropped 6 bases, with 13 bases sitting between them. The whole variable domain, filled in from reference TRBV11-2 and TRBJ2-1, reads EAGVAQSPRYKIIEKRQSVAFWCNPISGHATLYWYQQILGQGPKLLIQFQNNGVVDDSQLPKDRFSAERLKGVDSTLKIQPAKLEDSAVYLCASSLVGGSGNEQFFGPGTRLTVL.

This clonotype showed up many times. The chain couples TRBV7-8 to TRBJ2-7; D ambiguous. The germline V gene has CDR1 SGHVS and CDR2 FQNEAQ. V dropped 5 bases and J dropped 3 bases, with 17 bases sitting between them. The CDR3 is 15 residues long. The CDR3 region has the DNA TGTGCCAGCAGCCCCCACCGGGCAGCATTCTACGAGCAGTACTTC. It yields the protein CASSPHRAAFYEQYF. The complete variable domain, with remaining parts taken from reference TRBV7-8 and TRBJ2-7, reads GAGVSQSPRYKVAKRGQDVALRCDPISGHVSLFWYQQALGQGPEFLTYFQNEAQLDKSGLPSDRFFAERPEGSVSTLKIQRTQQEDSAVYLCASSPHRAAFYEQYFGPGTRLTVT.

V and J are TRBV2 and TRBJ2-1; TRBD1 aligns across 10 bases. This CDR3 has 13 residues. The germline V gene encodes CDR1 SNHLY and CDR2 FYNNEI. V lost 2 bases, J lost 15 bases, and 7 bases stayed unmatched. CDR3: CASSELGDRGLFF. Here the CDR3 DNA reads TGTGCCAGCAGTGAACTGGGGGACAGGGGTCTGTTCTTC. Full variable domain (rest looked up from reference TRBV2 and TRBJ2-1): EPEVTQTPSHQVTQMGQEVILRCVPISNHLYFYWYRQILGQKVEFLVSFYNNEISEKSEIFDDQFSVERPDGSNFTLKIRSTKLEDSAMYFCASSELGDRGLFFGPGTRLTVL.

Points on this clonotype: A read error may be the cause here, since a much bigger clone is one base away. V gene TRBV15 combines with J gene TRBJ1-1; D is uncertain. The CDR3 runs 13 residues. Germline CDR1 reads LNHNV; CDR2 reads YYDKDF (reference sequence). With 2 bases removed from V and 1 base from J, the gap between germline ends came to 5 bases. The CDR3 region is CATSRYKNTEAFF. The CDR3 region has the DNA TGTGCCACCAGCAGATACAAGAACACTGAAGCTTTCTTT.

This clonotype was seen more than once but under ten times. The J gene is TRBJ1-3, the V gene TRBV5-1, with a possible D match to TRBD1 (5 bases). This CDR3 has 14 amino acids. Germline-derived CDR1 and CDR2 are SGHRS and YFSETQ. V was pared by 4 bases and J by 2 bases, with 10 bases between. CDR3 DNA: TGCGCCAGCAGCCGCGTAGGGGCTGGAAACACCATATATTTT. Protein: CASSRVGAGNTIYF.

This clonotype was seen at least ten times. The rearrangement uses TRBV20-1 and TRBJ2-5; the match to TRBD2 covers 7 bases. Germline values: CDR1 DFQATT, CDR2 SNEGSKA (reference sequence). V gave up 3 bases and J gave up 5 bases; unmatched junction bases: 9. The CDR3 has 14 amino acids. CDR3: CSASPAGRSETQYF. The CDR3 DNA reads TGCAGTGCTAGTCCAGCGGGACGTTCGGAGACCCAGTACTTC.

V is TRBV4-1 and J is TRBJ1-1; TRBD1 matches 11 bases. The CDR3 extends over 15 amino acids. J lost 4 bases, V lost 4 bases, and 5 bases had no gene match. In germline, CDR1 is MGHRA, CDR2 YSYEKL. The CDR3 DNA is TGCGCCAGCAGCCCCTCGGACAGGGGGCCCACTGAAGCTTTCTTT. This encodes CASSPSDRGPTEAFF.

The sample holds many counts of this clonotype. The rearrangement uses TRBV27 and TRBJ2-2; 7 bases fit TRBD1. This CDR3 region has 15 residues. Germline trimming cut 6 bases from V and 2 bases from J; bases unmatched to any gene: 6. Germline assignment: CDR1 MNHEY and CDR2 SMNVEV (reference sequence). This chain's CDR3 is CASRPGTANTGELFF. The CDR3 region has the DNA TGTGCCAGCAGGCCAGGGACAGCTAACACCGGGGAGCTGTTTTTT.

There are many counts of this clonotype. The rearrangement uses TRBV30 and TRBJ2-3, with no clear D. Looked up from germline, CDR1 is GTSNPN and CDR2 is SVGIG (reference sequence). This CDR3 is built from 12 residues. Trimming stripped 0 bases from V and 5 bases from J, with 6 bases between. Written as DNA, the CDR3 is TGTGCCTGGAGTGTTCACGAAGATACGCAGTATTTT. This translates into CAWSVHEDTQYF.